Each of the 20 T cell receptor beta chains below was sequenced from the same sample in a study of blood T cell repertoires in COVID-19. Here immunoSEQ multiplex PCR was the method, and the copy in TCRdb shows in-frame clones only, minus some. The table shows 200,000 to 250,000 clones, with almost 90% occurring only once. The specimen sequenced was PBMCs or T cells enriched from blood (not recorded which). The receptor set was obtained from a woman in her fifties or sixties with acute COVID-19.

The V and J genes are TRBV18 and TRBJ2-6; D is uncertain. This CDR3 spans 16 amino acids. The germline gives CDR1 KGHSH, CDR2 LQKENI. Trimming stripped 6 bases from V and 1 base from J, with 13 bases between. The DNA of the CDR3 is TGTGCCAGCTCTCCTATGACGGGTTCTGGGGCCAACGTCCTGACTTTC. Protein sequence: CASSPMTGSGANVLTF.

The V gene is TRBV7-3, the J gene TRBJ2-7; D possibly corresponds to TRBD1 (5 bases). Germline values: CDR1 SGHTA, CDR2 FQGTGA. The V end was cut by 3 bases, the J end by 2 bases, with 14 bases between. The CDR3 is 15 residues long. CDR3 bases: TGTGCCAGCAGCTTCCGGACCAGGGCGACCTACGAGCAGTACTTC. It codes for CASSFRTRATYEQYF.

The CDR3 spells CASSEQVSYEQYF. The DNA for the CDR3 is TGTGCCAGTAGTGAACAGGTCTCCTACGAGCAGTACTTC. V usage is TRBV19 and J usage is TRBJ2-7; perhaps TRBD1 as D (5 bases). Trimming cost V 5 bases and J 0 bases, with 8 bases left between them. The germline V gene encodes CDR1 LNHDA and CDR2 SQIVND (reference sequence). This CDR3 has 13 amino acids.

This rearrangement joins TRBV18 to TRBJ1-4, with TRBD1 identical over 7 bases. CDR3 length equals 16 residues. In germline, CDR1 is KGHSH, CDR2 LQKENI. J gave up 6 bases and V 0 bases, and 7 bases lay outside the gene matches. The CDR3 reads CASSPPSGTAYEKLFF. CDR3 in DNA: TGTGCCAGCTCACCACCTTCTGGGACAGCTTATGAAAAACTGTTTTTT.

The rearrangement uses TRBV9 and TRBJ2-1, with D perhaps matching TRBD2 (5 bases). The V gene lost 3 bases and the J gene lost 7 bases, with 11 bases spanning the gap. The CDR3 totals 13 residues. Germline V gene sequence: CDR1 SGDLS, CDR2 YYNGEE. In nucleotides, the CDR3 is TGTGCCAGCAGCGACCGACTAACAAATGAGCAGTTCTTC. It codes for CASSDRLTNEQFF.

The chain recombines TRBV30 with TRBJ1-4, with D perhaps TRBD1 (5 bases). CDR3 length equals 15 residues. V was pared by 3 bases and J by 4 bases, with 15 bases between. Germline V lookup: CDR1 GTSNPN, CDR2 SVGIG (reference sequence). The CDR3 loop reads CAWSRDRYFNEKLFF. The DNA for the CDR3 is TGTGCCTGGAGCCGCGACAGATATTTTAATGAAAAACTGTTTTTT. Drawing the rest from reference TRBV30 and TRBJ1-4, the complete variable domain is SQTIHQWPATLVQPVGSPLSLECTVEGTSNPNLYWYRQAAGRGLQLLFYSVGIGQISSEVPQNLSASRPQDRQFILSSKKLLLSDSGFYLCAWSRDRYFNEKLFFGSGTQLSVL.

This chain connects TRBV18 to TRBJ1-6; D not certain. The CDR3 is 17 amino acids. From germline, CDR1 is KGHSH and CDR2 LQKENI. Trimming shortened V by 0 bases and J by 1 base, and 10 bases separated the two germline ends. The CDR3, as DNA: TGTGCCAGCTCACCACCGACGGGAGGGTCCTATAATTCACCCCTCCACTTT. Translating gives CASSPPTGGSYNSPLHF.

The J gene is TRBJ1-2, the V gene TRBV29-1; 8 nucleotides line up with TRBD1. J gave up 11 bases and V 7 bases, and 12 bases lay outside the gene matches. CDR3 length: 12 residues. Looked up from germline, CDR1 is SQVTM and CDR2 is ANQGSEA. The CDR3 loop reads CSALDRVWGYTF. CDR3 bases: TGCAGCGCCTTGGACAGGGTATGGGGATACACCTTC. Variable domain in full (rest from reference TRBV29-1 and TRBJ1-2): SAVISQKPSRDICQRGTSLTIQCQVDSQVTMMFWYRQQPGQSLTLIATANQGSEATYESGFVIDKFPISRPNLTFSTLTVSNMSPEDSSIYLCSALDRVWGYTFGSGTRLTVV.

The chain has TRBV28 and TRBJ1-1, with D tentatively TRBD1 (6 bases). Trimming stripped 1 base from V and 2 bases from J, with 14 bases between. CDR3 length: 16 residues. CDR1 is MDHEN, CDR2 SYDVKM, per germline. CDR3 nucleotide sequence: TGTGCCAGCAGTTTATTAGGGGGACCTCTTAACACTGAAGCTTTCTTT. Protein sequence: CASSLLGGPLNTEAFF.

V gene TRBV7-2 combines with J gene TRBJ2-7, with 10 bases lining up with TRBD2. Per germline, CDR1 SGHTA and CDR2 FQGNSA. With 1 base clipped from V and 2 bases from J, the junction kept 8 bases outside the gene matches. The CDR3 has 17 residues. This CDR3 is CASSLVAQREGPYEQYF. The CDR3 DNA reads as TGTGCCAGCAGCTTAGTCGCTCAGCGGGAGGGCCCCTACGAGCAGTACTTC.

With regard to this clone: The conserved final phenylalanine or tryptophan is absent from the CDR3, which likely points to a read error. The limits of the CDR3 on the DNA are not certain, so only TCRdb's listed CDR3 is given. This rearrangement joins TRBV2 to TRBJ2-7; no DNA check was done on the table's D call, TRBD1. Inclusive of both ends, the CDR3 amounts to 13 amino acids. CDR1 and CDR2 from the germline V gene are SNHLY and FYNNEI. The CDR3 is CASSEWDRVRFTT.

The CDR3 protein is CASRSRGQKNSKNIQYF. The CDR3 nucleotides are TGTGCCAGCAGATCTCGTGGGCAGAAGAACTCCAAAAACATTCAGTACTTC. The chain recombines TRBV5-4 with TRBJ2-4; D is unclear. Germline lookup yields CDR1 SGHNT and CDR2 YYREEE (reference sequence). V was cut by 5 bases and J by 2 bases, with 20 bases left in between. CDR3 size: 17 residues.

V usage is TRBV30 and J usage is TRBJ1-5; possible D gene TRBD1, 5 bases. Trimming cost V 0 bases and J 13 bases, with 19 bases left between them. From germline, CDR1 is GTSNPN and CDR2 SVGIG (reference sequence). The length of the CDR3 is 14 residues. CDR3 coding DNA: TGTGCCTGGAGTGTACCAGGGAAAAGGTCAGCACAGCATTTT. As protein: CAWSVPGKRSAQHF.

V usage is TRBV28 and J usage is TRBJ2-5; perhaps TRBD2 as D (7 bases). Trimming took off 9 bases at V and 2 bases at J, with 13 bases between the two ends. This CDR3 has 13 amino acids. In germline, CDR1 is MDHEN, CDR2 SYDVKM. The CDR3 here is CAREGGEQETQYF. For the CDR3, the DNA is TGTGCCAGAGAAGGGGGGGAACAAGAGACCCAGTACTTC.

A few counts support this clone. The V and J genes are TRBV24-1 and TRBJ2-1; 9 nucleotides line up with TRBD1. The CDR3 runs 15 residues. Trimming took 5 bases from V and 7 from J; bases not matched to a gene: 8. Germline V CDR1 and CDR2: KGHDR, SFDVKD. This CDR3 reads CATSVGTGNLNEQFF. The CDR3, as DNA: TGTGCCACCAGTGTCGGGACAGGGAATTTGAATGAGCAGTTCTTC.

The J gene is TRBJ1-3, the V gene TRBV27; tentative D call: TRBD1 (5 bases). Trimming stripped 5 bases from V and 3 bases from J, with 8 bases between. Looked up from germline, CDR1 is MNHEY and CDR2 is SMNVEV (reference sequence). There are 13 residues in the CDR3. CDR3: CASSRQGGNTIYF. Here the CDR3 DNA reads TGTGCCAGCAGTAGGCAGGGTGGAAACACCATATATTTT.

The V call is TRBV5-4, the J call TRBJ2-2; D unclear. Looked up from germline, CDR1 is SGHNT and CDR2 is YYREEE (reference sequence). Trimming removed 3 bases at V and 0 bases at J, with 3 bases between. The CDR3 length is 13 residues. This chain's CDR3 is CASSSTNTGELFF. The CDR3 bases are TGTGCCAGCAGCTCTACGAACACCGGGGAGCTGTTTTTT.

The chain is built from TRBV28 and TRBJ2-3, with TRBD2 as a possible D gene (6 bases). Germline CDR1 MDHEN, CDR2 SYDVKM. V was pared by 6 bases and J by 2 bases, with 18 bases between. The CDR3 contains 16 residues. In DNA form, the CDR3 reads TGTGCCAGCAGCCCAGGGAGGTATCCAGTCACAGATACGCAGTATTTT. Amino acids: CASSPGRYPVTDTQYF.

The gene calls are TRBV3-1 (or the pseudogene TRBV3-2) and TRBJ1-1; a weak D match, TRBD1 (6 bases). This CDR3 contains 18 residues. V was cut by 5 bases and J by 7 bases, with 29 bases left in between. Germline V gives CDR1 LGHDT, CDR2 YNNKEL (reference sequence). In nucleotides, the CDR3 is TGTGCCAGCAGCGCCCACAGATACAGGGTAGGGCCGGAGAGTGAAGCTTTCTTT. Amino acid sequence: CASSAHRYRVGPESEAFF.

The rearrangement joins TRBV9 to TRBJ1-2; 8 nucleotides align to TRBD1. The J segment lost 5 bases and the V segment lost 4 bases, leaving 16 bases of the junction unmatched. The CDR3 has 17 residues. Per the germline V gene, CDR1 is SGDLS and CDR2 is YYNGEE. The CDR3 sequence is CASSLRGQGTLLYGYTF. CDR3 DNA: TGTGCCAGCAGCCTTCGAGGACAGGGCACTCTCTTATATGGCTACACCTTC.